This TCR beta chain was sequenced during a study of blood T cell repertoires in COVID-19. Method: immunoSEQ multiplex PCR; TCRdb's copy keeps in-frame clones and lacks some. The sample contains under 75,000 clones, about 76% of which appear only once. The CDR3 contains 14 residues. V was pared by 6 bases and J by 4 bases, with 12 bases between. Looked up from germline, CDR1 is MNHEY and CDR2 is SMNVEV (reference sequence). The specimen sequenced was peripheral blood. This chain connects TRBV27 to TRBJ1-4; D perhaps matches TRBD1 (6 bases). The clonotype was recovered from a woman at least 80 years old with active or convalescent COVID-19. The CDR3 here is CASSQGSFNEKLFF. CDR3 sequence (DNA): TGTGCCAGCAGCCAGGGGAGCTTTAATGAAAAACTGTTTTTT.